These 26 T cell receptor beta chains originate from one sample sequenced in a study of CD8 T cells in Susac syndrome. Random-hexamer reverse transcription was applied to about 0.45 to 1 ug RNA. TCRdb reprocessed the immunoSEQ multiplex PCR reads with MiXCR, giving one entry per CDR3 protein. The sample shows fewer than 250,000 distinct CDR3 sequences, 80% to 95% of them seen only once. Sample: CD4+ T cells from PBMCs. These receptors originate from a human donor in good health.

This chain joins TRBV29-1 and TRBJ1-1; perhaps TRBD1 as D (6 bases). The ends were cut back, 5 bases at V and 0 bases at J, with 10 bases in the middle. CDR3 size: 13 residues. The germline CDR1 and CDR2 sequences are SQVTM and ANQGSEA. CDR3 sequence (DNA): TGCAGCGTTCAGGGGCTGATGAACACTGAAGCTTTCTTT. Encoded protein: CSVQGLMNTEAFF. The variable domain in full, with the rest retrieved from reference TRBV29-1 and TRBJ1-1, is SAVISQKPSRDICQRGTSLTIQCQVDSQVTMMFWYRQQPGQSLTLIATANQGSEATYESGFVIDKFPISRPNLTFSTLTVSNMSPEDSSIYLCSVQGLMNTEAFFGQGTRLTVV.

The count of this clonotype is one. The rearrangement uses TRBV19 and TRBJ1-2; D is possibly TRBD1 (5 bases). Germline V gene sequence: CDR1 LNHDA, CDR2 SQIVND (reference sequence). The CDR3 sequence is 15 residues long. The V and J ends lost 3 bases and 3 bases respectively, with 14 bases between them. CDR3 amino acids: CASSIGQGQDYGYTF. The CDR3 DNA sequence: TGTGCCAGTAGTATTGGTCAGGGCCAGGACTATGGCTACACCTTC. The whole variable domain, remainder taken from reference TRBV19 and TRBJ1-2, is DGGITQSPKYLFRKEGQNVTLSCEQNLNHDAMYWYRQDPGQGLRLIYYSQIVNDFQKGDIAEGYSVSREKKESFPLTVTSAQKNPTAFYLCASSIGQGQDYGYTFGSGTRLTVV.

V and J are TRBV20-1 and TRBJ1-5; maybe TRBD1 (6 bases). The CDR3 is 15 amino acids. Trimming removed 6 bases from V and 2 bases from J, with 17 bases in between. Germline CDR1 reads DFQATT; CDR2 reads SNEGSKA (reference sequence). The CDR3 region has the DNA TGCAGTGCGTCGAGAACAGGGTTCGGCAATCAGCCCCAGCATTTT. This codes for CSASRTGFGNQPQHF.

This clonotype is a singleton in its sample. The chain combines TRBV7-9 with TRBJ2-1, with D possibly called TRBD1 or TRBD2 (5 bases each). V lost 9 bases and J lost 1, with 10 bases in between. From germline, CDR1 is SEHNR and CDR2 FQNEAQ (reference sequence). There are 13 residues in the CDR3. The CDR3 DNA sequence: TGTGCCAGGGCAGGGAGTTCCTACAATGAGCAGTTCTTC. Its translation: CARAGSSYNEQFF.

In its sample, this clonotype was seen a few times. V is TRBV7-8 and J is TRBJ2-3; D tentatively reads TRBD1 or TRBD2 (6 bases each). Germline-derived CDR1 and CDR2 are SGHVS and FQNEAQ. The V and J ends lost 5 bases and 0 bases respectively, with 9 bases between them. This CDR3 has 14 residues. The CDR3 is CASSRGTSTDTQYF. The CDR3 coding sequence is TGTGCCAGCAGCCGGGGGACAAGCACAGATACGCAGTATTTT.

This rearrangement joins TRBV7-2 to TRBJ1-6; D is possibly TRBD1 (5 bases). Germline CDR1 reads SGHTA; CDR2 reads FQGNSA. Trimming removed 6 bases from V and 7 bases from J, with 16 bases in between. The CDR3 has 15 amino acids. Here the CDR3 reads CASSPGGQGNSPLHF. The CDR3 DNA sequence: TGTGCCAGCAGTCCTGGCGGGCAGGGAAATTCACCCCTCCACTTT.

CDR3 sequence (DNA): TGTGCCAGCAGTAGAGACAGGGATCAGCCCCAGCATTTT. Translated: CASSRDRDQPQHF. The chain carries TRBV6-5 and TRBJ1-5, with 7 bases aligning to TRBD1. This CDR3 region has 13 residues. Germline CDR1 MNHEY, CDR2 SVGAGI. The ends lost 5 bases at V and 5 bases at J; junction bases unmatched: 3.

CDR3 sequence: CASSPGQASYEQYF. CDR3 coding DNA: TGCGCCAGCAGCCCTGGACAGGCCTCCTACGAGCAGTACTTC. The chain recombines TRBV5-1 with TRBJ2-7, with 7 bases that match TRBD1. Trimming cost V 4 bases and J 0 bases; bases outside gene matches: 4. This CDR3 is 14 amino acids long. Per the germline V gene, CDR1 is SGHRS and CDR2 is YFSETQ. Based on the CDR3 plus reference TRBV5-1 and TRBJ2-7, the full variable domain is KAGVTQTPRYLIKTRGQQVTLSCSPISGHRSVSWYQQTPGQGLQFLFEYFSETQRNKGNFPGRFSGRQFSNSRSEMNVSTLELGDSALYLCASSPGQASYEQYFGPGTRLTVT.

The chain couples TRBV7-9 to TRBJ2-1; 7 bases are a match to TRBD2. The CDR3 has 12 residues. Germline V gene data show CDR1 as SEHNR and CDR2 as FQNEAQ (reference sequence). The V gene end was trimmed by 0 bases and the J gene end by 14 bases; junction bases not matched to a gene: 4. CDR3 in DNA: TGTGCCAGCAGCTTAGCGGCGGGGAGGGAGTTCTTC. This sequence encodes CASSLAAGREFF. Combining the CDR3 with reference TRBV7-9 and TRBJ2-1 gives the whole variable domain DTGVSQNPRHKITKRGQNVTFRCDPISEHNRLYWYRQTLGQGPEFLTYFQNEAQLEKSRLLSDRFSAERPKGSFSTLEIQRTEQGDSAMYLCASSLAAGREFFGPGTRLTVL.

The CDR3 DNA follows: TGCGCCAGCACCCCCCTCGGCACAGATACGCAGTATTTT. Protein product: CASTPLGTDTQYF. The V and J genes are TRBV5-1 and TRBJ2-3; D not certain. This CDR3 contains 13 residues. The ends were cut back, 6 bases at V and 1 base at J, with 9 bases in the middle. Germline CDR1 and CDR2: SGHRS and YFSETQ.

The chain joins TRBV20-1 to TRBJ1-1, with D tentatively TRBD1 (6 bases). The CDR3 spans 12 residues. Germline loops: CDR1 DFQATT, CDR2 SNEGSKA (reference sequence). V dropped 5 bases and J dropped 1 base, with 8 bases sitting between them. DNA for the CDR3: TGCAGTGCTCAGACAGGGAACACTGAAGCTTTCTTT. This sequence encodes CSAQTGNTEAFF.

J is TRBJ1-1 and V is TRBV7-3; a weak D match, TRBD1 (6 bases). Trimming cost V 5 bases and J 5 bases, with 18 bases left between them. The germline gives CDR1 SGHTA, CDR2 FQGTGA. The CDR3 loop spans 15 amino acids. The CDR3 bases are TGTGCCAGCAGCCGAGAAGGGGGACGGTGGACTGAAGCTTTCTTT. Protein sequence: CASSREGGRWTEAFF.

This chain uses TRBV29-1 with TRBJ1-3; no firm D call. This CDR3 contains 13 residues. The germline V and J ends were trimmed by 6 bases and 3 bases, with 12 bases remaining between them. Germline CDR1 is SQVTM and CDR2 is ANQGSEA. CDR3 region: CSVTLAIGNTIYF. Written as DNA, the CDR3 is TGCAGCGTGACTTTGGCGATTGGAAACACCATATATTTT.

The CDR3 loop reads CASSQDVAGTGERPQHF. DNA of the CDR3: TGCGCCAGCAGCCAAGATGTAGCCGGGACAGGGGAACGGCCCCAGCATTTT. The rearrangement uses TRBV4-3 and TRBJ1-5; 10 bases line up with TRBD1. The CDR3 is made up of 17 amino acids. V gave up 0 bases and J gave up 9 bases; unmatched junction bases: 11. Germline V gene sequence: CDR1 LGHNA, CDR2 YSLEER.

The V gene is TRBV4-1, the J gene TRBJ1-2; no definite D call. V was cut by 0 bases and J by 3 bases, with 8 bases left in between. CDR3 length: 14 amino acids. Germline V lookup: CDR1 MGHRA, CDR2 YSYEKL. The CDR3 bases are TGCGCCAGCAGCCAAGATCCCGGGTACTATGGCTACACCTTC. Translation gives CASSQDPGYYGYTF.

This clonotype was observed a handful of times. Here the CDR3 reads CASSHAGNTQYF. CDR3 in DNA: TGCGCCAGCAGCCACGCGGGGAATACGCAGTATTTT. The rearrangement uses TRBV5-1 and TRBJ2-3, with a possible D match to TRBD2 (6 bases). Trimming pared 4 bases from V and 7 bases from J, leaving 10 bases between. Germline V CDR1 and CDR2: SGHRS, YFSETQ. The CDR3 has 12 amino acids.

This clonotype showed up just a few times. V is TRBV7-2 and J is TRBJ1-4; 10 nucleotides line up with TRBD1. CDR1 is SGHTA and CDR2 is FQGNSA in the germline V gene. The V gene end was trimmed by 4 bases and the J gene end by 5 bases; junction bases not matched to a gene: 1. The length of the CDR3 is 14 residues. The CDR3 region is CASSSGQGNEKLFF. Written as DNA, the CDR3 is TGTGCCAGCAGCTCGGGACAGGGGAATGAAAAACTGTTTTTT.

This chain links TRBV9 with TRBJ1-1, with a tentative D call TRBD1 (5 bases). This CDR3 has 15 residues. Germline CDR1 and CDR2: SGDLS and YYNGEE. Trimming removed 1 base from V and 4 bases from J, with 14 bases in between. The CDR3 nucleotides read TGTGCCAGCAGCGTAAAAGGAGGGGAATTCACTGAAGCTTTCTTT. Its protein is CASSVKGGEFTEAFF.

In DNA, the CDR3 is TGTGCCAGCAGGACGACAACAGGGGTCTTCTACGAGCAGTACTTC. Its protein product is CASRTTTGVFYEQYF. This chain joins TRBV6-2 or TRBV6-3 and TRBJ2-7; 7 bases map to TRBD1. Germline V gene sequence: CDR1 MNHEY, CDR2 SVGEGT. Losses at the gene ends were 6 bases for V and 3 bases for J; bases not matched to a gene: 11. This CDR3 has 15 residues.

The chain joins TRBV24-1 to TRBJ2-3; D unclear. Germline lookup yields CDR1 KGHDR and CDR2 SFDVKD. V was clipped by 4 bases and J by 10 bases, with 14 bases between them. The CDR3 spans 13 residues. As DNA, the CDR3 is TGTGCCACCAGTGACAACCCGGGTCAGGCGCAGTATTTT. It translates to CATSDNPGQAQYF.

The chain couples TRBV20-1 to TRBJ2-1; tentatively, D is TRBD1 (5 bases). CDR1 and CDR2 (germline): DFQATT, SNEGSKA (reference sequence). CDR3 length equals 15 residues. V was cut by 1 base and J by 7 bases, with 17 bases left in between. Here the CDR3 DNA reads TGCAGTGCTAGAGCCGTAGGCAGGGTGAGGAATGAGCAGTTCTTC. This codes for CSARAVGRVRNEQFF.

The J gene is TRBJ2-1, the V gene TRBV20-1; 7 bases fit TRBD1. The V gene end was trimmed by 1 base and the J gene end by 12 bases; junction bases not matched to a gene: 12. CDR3 size: 14 residues. CDR1 DFQATT and CDR2 SNEGSKA come from the germline V gene (reference sequence). The CDR3 DNA is TGCAGTGCTAGAGTGACAGGGTACGATGGTCGGCAGTTCTTC. Its translation is CSARVTGYDGRQFF.

This clonotype was picked up one time. The gene calls are TRBV18 and TRBJ2-1; the match to TRBD2 covers 8 bases. The CDR3 is 17 residues long. Germline values: CDR1 KGHSH, CDR2 LQKENI. J gave up 7 bases and V 6 bases, and 17 bases lay outside the gene matches. The CDR3 reads CASSLLAGGTAGNEQFF. CDR3 in DNA: TGTGCCAGCTCCCTCCTAGCGGGCGGCACCGCAGGAAATGAGCAGTTCTTC. The entire variable domain, with the rest obtained from reference TRBV18 and TRBJ2-1, is as follows: NAGVMQNPRHLVRRRGQEARLRCSPMKGHSHVYWYRQLPEEGLKFMVYLQKENIIDESGMPKERFSAEFPKEGPSILRIQQVVRGDSAAYFCASSLLAGGTAGNEQFFGPGTRLTVL.

This chain joins TRBV3-1 and TRBJ2-5; the match to TRBD2 covers 12 bases. This CDR3 is built from 17 residues. The V gene's germline CDR1 is LGHDT and CDR2 YNNKEL (reference sequence). J gave up 2 bases and V 5 bases, and 9 bases lay outside the gene matches. This CDR3 reads CASSYELAGGQQETQYF. The DNA of the CDR3 is TGTGCCAGCAGCTACGAACTAGCGGGGGGACAACAAGAGACCCAGTACTTC.

The rearrangement uses TRBV3-1 and TRBJ1-6; D gene uncertain. This CDR3 region has 13 residues. V shed 3 bases and J shed 15 bases, with 15 bases lying between them. The germline V gene encodes CDR1 LGHDT and CDR2 YNNKEL (reference sequence). The CDR3 spells CASSHSGVGGLHF. DNA of the CDR3: TGTGCCAGCAGCCATTCTGGGGTTGGAGGCCTCCACTTT.

This clonotype was counted a single time. This rearrangement joins TRBV5-1 to TRBJ1-2; D may be TRBD1 (6 bases). Germline assignment: CDR1 SGHRS and CDR2 YFSETQ. V was pared by 3 bases and J by 6 bases, with 15 bases between. CDR3 length: 14 residues. The CDR3 spells CASSSPGVYHGYTF. For the CDR3, the DNA is TGCGCCAGCAGCTCACCAGGGGTTTATCATGGCTACACCTTC.